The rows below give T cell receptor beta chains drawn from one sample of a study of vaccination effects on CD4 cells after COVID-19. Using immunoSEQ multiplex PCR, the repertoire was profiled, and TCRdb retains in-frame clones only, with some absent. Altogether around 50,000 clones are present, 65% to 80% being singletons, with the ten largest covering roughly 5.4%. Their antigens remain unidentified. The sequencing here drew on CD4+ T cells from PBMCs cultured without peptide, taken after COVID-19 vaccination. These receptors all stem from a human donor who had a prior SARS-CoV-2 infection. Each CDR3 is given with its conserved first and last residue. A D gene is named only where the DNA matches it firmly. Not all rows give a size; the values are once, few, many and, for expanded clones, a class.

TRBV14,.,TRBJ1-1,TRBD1,CASSPDRGTEAFF,TGTGCCAGCAGCCCTGACAGGGGCACTGAAGCTTTCTTT
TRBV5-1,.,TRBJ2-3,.,CASSLGQSTDTQYF,TGCGCCAGCAGCTTGGGACAGAGCACAGATACGCAGTATTTT
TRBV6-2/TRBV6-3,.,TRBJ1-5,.,CASSYRGYQPQHF,TGTGCCAGCAGTTATCGGGGTTATCAGCCCCAGCATTTT
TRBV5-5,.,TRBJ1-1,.,CASSLMGHHISEAFF,TGTGCCAGCAGCTTGATGGGACACCATATATCTGAAGCTTTCTTT
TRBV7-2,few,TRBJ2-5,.,CASSDRTRRETQYF,TGTGCCAGCAGCGACCGGACTCGACGAGAGACCCAGTACTTC
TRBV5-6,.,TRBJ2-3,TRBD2,CASSLGGGLSTDTQYF,TGTGCCAGCAGCTTAGGCGGGGGGCTTAGCACAGATACGCAGTATTTT
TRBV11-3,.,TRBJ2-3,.,CASSPILGVAGDTQYF,TGTGCCAGCAGCCCCATACTGGGAGTAGCAGGAGATACGCAGTATTTT
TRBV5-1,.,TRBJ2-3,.,CASSLYGASTDTQYF,TGCGCCAGCAGCTTGTACGGGGCGAGCACAGATACGCAGTATTTT
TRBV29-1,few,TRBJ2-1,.,CSVGQGHLDEQFF,TGCAGCGTTGGGCAGGGGCACCTTGATGAGCAGTTCTTC
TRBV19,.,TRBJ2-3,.,CASSPPRSGDPTDTQYF,TGTGCCAGTAGTCCTCCCCGGTCGGGGGACCCCACAGATACGCAGTATTTT
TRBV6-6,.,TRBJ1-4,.,CASSYSALGEKLFF,TGTGCCAGCAGTTACTCAGCGCTGGGGGAAAAACTGTTTTTT
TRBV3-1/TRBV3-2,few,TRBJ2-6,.,CASSSTTSGANVLTF,TGTGCCAGCAGCTCCACAACCTCTGGGGCCAACGTCCTGACTTTC
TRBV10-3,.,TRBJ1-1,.,CAITKTENTEAFF,TGTGCCATCACCAAGACGGAGAACACTGAAGCTTTCTTT
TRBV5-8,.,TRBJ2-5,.,CASSFQGEETQYF,TGTGCCAGCAGCTTCCAGGGAGAAGAGACCCAGTACTTC
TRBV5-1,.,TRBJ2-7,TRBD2,CASCRGFGGARHEQYF,TGCGCCAGCTGCAGGGGATTCGGGGGGGCGCGCCACGAGCAGTACTTC
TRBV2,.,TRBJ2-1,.,CASSGDTDRYNEQFF,TGTGCCAGCAGCGGAGATACGGACAGATACAATGAGCAGTTCTTC
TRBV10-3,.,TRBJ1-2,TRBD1,CAISRDRGNYGYTF,TGTGCCATCAGTAGGGACAGGGGGAACTATGGCTACACCTTC
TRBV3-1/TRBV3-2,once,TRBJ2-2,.,CASSRLGVTGELFF,TGTGCCAGCAGCCGACTAGGAGTGACCGGGGAGCTGTTTTTT
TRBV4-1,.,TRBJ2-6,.,CASSLSAPGRTSGANVLTF,TGCGCCAGCAGCCTTTCTGCCCCGGGACGAACTTCTGGGGCCAACGTCCTGACTTTC
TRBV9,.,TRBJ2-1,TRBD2,CASSVYAGVYNEQFF,TGTGCCAGCAGCGTATACGCGGGGGTTTACAATGAGCAGTTCTTC
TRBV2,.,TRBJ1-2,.,CASSRDVYGYTF,TGTGCCAGCAGCAGGGACGTCTATGGCTACACCTTC
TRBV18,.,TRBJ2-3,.,CASSPFLLDTQYF,TGTGCCAGCTCACCATTTCTATTGGATACGCAGTATTTT
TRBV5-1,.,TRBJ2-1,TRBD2,CASSFGLAGDNEQFF,TGCGCCAGCAGCTTTGGACTAGCGGGGGACAATGAGCAGTTCTTC
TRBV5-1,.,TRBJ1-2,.,CASSGGTIQDYGYTF,TGCGCCAGCAGCGGAGGGACAATCCAGGACTATGGCTACACCTTC
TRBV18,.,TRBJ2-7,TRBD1,CASSPTDRDGEQYF,TGTGCCAGCTCACCAACGGACAGGGACGGCGAGCAGTACTTC
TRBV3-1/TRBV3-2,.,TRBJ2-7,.,CASSPGGGAEQYF,TGTGCCAGCAGCCCAGGGGGGGGTGCCGAGCAGTACTTC
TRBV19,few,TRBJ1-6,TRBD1,CASSIQGDNSPLHF,TGTGCCAGTAGTATTCAGGGGGATAATTCACCCCTCCACTTT
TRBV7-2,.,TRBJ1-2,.,CASSLDGGSGGRLGYTF,TGTGCCAGCAGCTTAGACGGGGGATCGGGGGGGCGTCTGGGCTACACCTTC
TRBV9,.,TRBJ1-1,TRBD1,CASSVLPTGSGAFF,TGTGCCAGCAGCGTATTACCGACAGGGTCTGGAGCTTTCTTT
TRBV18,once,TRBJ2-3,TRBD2,CASSLTSGGLGDTQYF,TGTGCCAGCTCCCTAACTAGCGGGGGGCTCGGAGATACGCAGTATTTT
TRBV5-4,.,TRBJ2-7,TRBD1,CASRRTGGTYEQYF,TGTGCCAGCAGGAGGACAGGGGGAACCTACGAGCAGTACTTC
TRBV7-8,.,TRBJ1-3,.,CASSLASAFSGNTIYF,TGTGCCAGCAGCTTAGCGTCAGCATTCTCTGGAAACACCATATATTTT
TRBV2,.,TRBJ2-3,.,CASSPPFTDTQYF,TGTGCCAGCAGTCCCCCCTTCACAGATACGCAGTATTTT
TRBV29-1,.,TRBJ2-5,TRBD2,CSVDPLAGVQETQYF,TGCAGCGTTGATCCCCTAGCGGGGGTACAAGAGACCCAGTACTTC
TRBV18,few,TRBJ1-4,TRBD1,CASSSGQAANEKLFF,TGTGCCAGCTCATCGGGACAGGCGGCTAATGAAAAACTGTTTTTT
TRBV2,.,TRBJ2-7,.,CASVLGDQDSYEQYF,TGTGCCAGCGTCCTGGGAGACCAGGACTCCTACGAGCAGTACTTC
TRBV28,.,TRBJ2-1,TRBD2,CASSLWLPLSPRLAGYSKGFEQFF,TGTGCCAGCAGTTTATGGTTGCCTCTTTCGCCTCGACTAGCGGGGTACTCCAAAGGGTTTGAGCAGTTCTTC
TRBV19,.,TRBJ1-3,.,CASSLTGPGNTIYF,TGTGCCAGTAGTCTTACAGGGCCTGGAAACACCATATATTTT
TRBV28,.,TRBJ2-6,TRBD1,CASVTGGAALGANVLTF,TGTGCCAGCGTTACAGGGGGCGCGGCCCTTGGGGCCAACGTCCTGACTTTC
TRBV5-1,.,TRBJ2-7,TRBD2,CASSSPGTSGSVDEQYF,TGCGCCAGCAGTTCCCCCGGGACTAGCGGGAGCGTCGACGAGCAGTACTTC
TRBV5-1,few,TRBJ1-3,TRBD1,CASSLRDRGAIYF,TGCGCCAGCAGCTTGAGGGACAGGGGAGCCATATATTTT
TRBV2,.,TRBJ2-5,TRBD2,CASSGLAGVEETQYF,TGTGCCAGCAGTGGGCTAGCGGGAGTGGAAGAGACCCAGTACTTC
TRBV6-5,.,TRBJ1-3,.,CATGTAPGNTIYF,TGTGCCACTGGAACGGCCCCGGGAAACACCATATATTTT
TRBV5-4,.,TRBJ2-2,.,CASSSGLKRNTGELFF,TGTGCCAGCAGCTCTGGACTCAAAAGGAACACCGGGGAGCTGTTTTTT
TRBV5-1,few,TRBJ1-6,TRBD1,CASSLGTGWSSYNSPLHF,TGCGCCAGCAGCCTCGGGACAGGGTGGAGCTCCTATAATTCACCCCTCCACTTT
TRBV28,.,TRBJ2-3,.,CASLTTGGGLLDTQYF,TGTGCCAGTCTGACTACGGGCGGCGGTCTTTTAGATACGCAGTATTTT
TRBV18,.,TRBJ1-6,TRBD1,CASSRGTGNNSPLHF,TGTGCCAGCTCACGAGGGACAGGGAATAATTCACCCCTCCACTTT
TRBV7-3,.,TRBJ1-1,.,CASSLSKTNTEAFF,TGTGCCAGCAGCTTAAGCAAGACCAACACTGAAGCTTTCTTT
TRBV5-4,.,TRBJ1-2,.,CASGRINGYTF,TGTGCCAGCGGACGGATCAATGGCTACACCTTC
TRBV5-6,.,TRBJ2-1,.,CASSSSRTWTFNEQFF,TGTGCCAGCAGCTCATCCCGGACATGGACGTTCAATGAGCAGTTCTTC
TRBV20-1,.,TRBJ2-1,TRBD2,CSASLAGESYNEQFF,TGCAGTGCCAGTCTAGCGGGGGAATCCTACAATGAGCAGTTCTTC
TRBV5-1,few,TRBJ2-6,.,CASSVGPTGANVLTF,TGCGCCAGCAGCGTAGGACCGACTGGGGCCAACGTCCTGACTTTC
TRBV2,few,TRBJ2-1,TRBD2,CASSEPRGRTHNEQFF,TGTGCCAGCAGTGAGCCTCGCGGGAGAACGCACAATGAGCAGTTCTTC
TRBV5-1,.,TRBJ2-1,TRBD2,CASRRNVAGGPDEQFF,TGCGCCAGCAGGAGAAATGTAGCGGGGGGGCCTGATGAGCAGTTCTTC
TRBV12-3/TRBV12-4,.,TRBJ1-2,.,CASTPVGTYGYTF,TGTGCCAGCACTCCAGTGGGGACCTATGGCTACACCTTC
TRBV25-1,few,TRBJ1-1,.,CASKEGSTEAFF,TGTGCCAGCAAGGAGGGATCAACTGAAGCTTTCTTT
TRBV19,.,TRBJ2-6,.,CASSTDGALSSGANVLTF,TGTGCCAGTAGTACGGACGGGGCGTTAAGCTCTGGGGCCAACGTCCTGACTTTC
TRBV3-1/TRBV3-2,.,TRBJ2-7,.,CASSQFTGPYEQYF,TGTGCCAGCAGCCAATTCACTGGTCCCTACGAGCAGTACTTC
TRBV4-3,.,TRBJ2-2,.,CASSLLPAGANTGELFF,TGCGCCAGCAGCCTTCTTCCCGCAGGCGCGAACACCGGGGAGCTGTTTTTT